The 22 T cell receptor beta chains below come from one sample, sequenced in a study of T cell responses to AZD1222 COVID-19 vaccine (dated by TCRdb to about 2021). The time point label, read with the paper, signifies: about 28 days (+/-7) after the second vaccine dose. What this sample's treatment or condition label stands for: meningococcal conjugate vaccine given as trial control. Libraries were made using the immunoSEQ multiplex PCR assay. In its TCRdb copy, this immuneACCESS table keeps in-frame sequences only and misses some clones. Where compared with another copy, unresolved V genes explain less than half of these, and the others have no known cause. A total of 150,000 to 200,000 clones appear in this sample, approximately 90% of them only once. Of the sample, approximately 4% falls within the top ten clones. This sample comprised peripheral blood, obtained 28 days after the second dose of the MenACWY control vaccine. These receptors originate from an adult who received the MenACWY meningococcal vaccine as a control.

The chain is built from TRBV6-2 or TRBV6-3 and TRBJ2-1; 8 positions match TRBD2. V lost 3 bases to trimming and J lost 3 bases; unmatched junction nucleotides: 13. Germline V gives CDR1 MNHEY, CDR2 SVGEGT. This CDR3 comprises 18 residues. The CDR3 coding sequence is TGTGCCAGCAGTTATTCAGGTGGTATTAGCGGGGTCTACAATGAGCAGTTCTTC. It codes for CASSYSGGISGVYNEQFF.

The chain is built from TRBV20-1 and TRBJ2-1; D may be TRBD2 (5 bases). This CDR3 comprises 14 residues. Germline CDR1 and CDR2: DFQATT and SNEGSKA (reference sequence). Trimming cost V 3 bases and J 4 bases, with 13 bases left between them. CDR3 in amino acids: CSASHSRGYNEQFF. The CDR3 nucleotides are TGCAGTGCTAGTCACAGTCGCGGGTACAATGAGCAGTTCTTC.

The chain links TRBV7-6 to TRBJ1-3; a possible D gene is TRBD1 (5 bases). Germline V gene lookup returns CDR1 SGHVS and CDR2 FNYEAQ. There are 14 residues in the CDR3. Trimming removed 2 bases from V and 8 bases from J, with 13 bases in between. CDR3 region: CASSLTGMGDTIYF. CDR3 DNA sequence: TGTGCCAGCAGCTTAACGGGAATGGGGGACACCATATATTTT.

This clone showed up just once. The chain joins TRBV4-3 to TRBJ1-4; tentatively, D is TRBD1 (5 bases). The CDR3 contains 16 residues. CDR1 and CDR2 from the germline V gene are LGHNA and YSLEER. V lost 4 bases and J lost 6, with 18 bases in between. The CDR3 DNA follows: TGCGCCAGCAGCCCATCCGTGGGCAGGGTAGATGAAAAACTGTTTTTT. Translated, it gives CASSPSVGRVDEKLFF.

This chain connects TRBV2 to TRBJ2-2; D is unresolved. Germline CDR1 is SNHLY and CDR2 is FYNNEI. The CDR3 extends over 15 amino acids. V lost 2 bases and J 0 bases, leaving 7 bases between the germline ends. The chain's CDR3 is CASSERAANTGELFF. In nucleotides, the CDR3 is TGTGCCAGCAGTGAACGGGCCGCGAACACCGGGGAGCTGTTTTTT.

This clone appeared a single time. The chain combines TRBV6-5 with TRBJ1-2; 9 nucleotides align to TRBD1. The junction had 6 bases not matched to a gene; V was cut back by 6 bases and J by 4 bases. The V gene's germline CDR1 is MNHEY and CDR2 SVGAGI. CDR3 length: 14 amino acids. Written as DNA, the CDR3 is TGTGCCAGCAGCTCACCGACAGGGGGCTATGGCTACACCTTC. Translation: CASSSPTGGYGYTF.

The V and J genes are TRBV11-2 and TRBJ2-4; D not resolved. This CDR3 is built from 12 residues. Germline V gene data show CDR1 as SGHAT and CDR2 as FQNNGV. Trimming removed 3 bases from V and 5 bases from J, with 5 bases in between. The CDR3 DNA is TGTGCCAGCAGCTTCGTAGAAAACATTCAGTACTTC. Translated, it gives CASSFVENIQYF. Full variable domain (rest looked up from reference TRBV11-2 and TRBJ2-4): EAGVAQSPRYKIIEKRQSVAFWCNPISGHATLYWYQQILGQGPKLLIQFQNNGVVDDSQLPKDRFSAERLKGVDSTLKIQPAKLEDSAVYLCASSFVENIQYFGAGTRLSVL.

The sample holds one count of this clone. This chain links TRBV12-3 or TRBV12-4 with TRBJ2-3; D is unclear. Trimming took 4 bases from V and 6 from J, leaving 11 bases between them. This CDR3 has 13 amino acids. The CDR3 is CASSSVARDTQYF. The CDR3 bases are TGTGCCAGCAGTTCGGTTGCGAGGGATACGCAGTATTTT.

The V and J genes are TRBV28 and TRBJ1-2; D remains ambiguous. V lost 3 bases to trimming and J lost 3 bases, with 11 bases between them. Germline values: CDR1 MDHEN, CDR2 SYDVKM. The CDR3 is made up of 14 amino acids. CDR3 region: CASSFHRAHYGYTF. For the CDR3, the DNA is TGTGCCAGCAGTTTCCACCGGGCCCACTATGGCTACACCTTC.

The chain uses TRBV19 and TRBJ1-1; D remains unclear. V lost 0 bases and J lost 0, with 5 bases in between. This CDR3 is built from 14 residues. The germline gives CDR1 LNHDA, CDR2 SQIVND (reference sequence). CDR3 coding DNA: TGTGCCAGTAGTATAGATCTATTGAACACTGAAGCTTTCTTT. This sequence encodes CASSIDLLNTEAFF.

The chain employs TRBV28 and TRBJ2-5; 7 nucleotides line up with TRBD2. The germline gives CDR1 MDHEN, CDR2 SYDVKM. The CDR3 loop spans 14 amino acids. J gave up 9 bases and V 3 bases, and 10 bases lay outside the gene matches. CDR3 residues: CASSFTGGSLPQYF. CDR3 DNA: TGTGCCAGCAGTTTTACGGGGGGATCCCTCCCCCAGTACTTC. Drawing the rest from reference TRBV28 and TRBJ2-5, the complete variable domain is DVKVTQSSRYLVKRTGEKVFLECVQDMDHENMFWYRQDPGLGLRLIYFSYDVKMKEKGDIPEGYSVSREKKERFSLILESASTNQTSMYLCASSFTGGSLPQYFGPGTRLLVL.

The rearrangement links TRBV4-2 to TRBJ1-3; no clear D. Germline CDR1 is LGHNA and CDR2 is YNFKEQ. Deletions cut 5 bases from V and 0 bases from J, with 14 bases between. The CDR3 loop spans 16 amino acids. CDR3 DNA: TGTGCCAGCAGCTCAGAACGGGGAGACTCTGGAAACACCATATATTTT. Encoded protein: CASSSERGDSGNTIYF.

The rearrangement links TRBV7-9 to TRBJ2-7, with a weak D call TRBD1 (6 bases). V was pared by 0 bases and J by 0 bases, with 15 bases between. This CDR3 comprises 17 residues. Germline V lookup: CDR1 SEHNR, CDR2 FQNEAQ (reference sequence). CDR3 residues: CASSLARGTESSYEQYF. Written as DNA, the CDR3 is TGTGCCAGCAGCTTAGCGAGGGGGACCGAGAGCTCCTACGAGCAGTACTTC.

This chain connects TRBV7-2 to TRBJ2-7; tentatively, D is TRBD1 or TRBD2 (5 bases each). This CDR3 comprises 14 residues. Trimming took off 1 base at V and 6 bases at J, with 13 bases between the two ends. The V gene's germline CDR1 is SGHTA and CDR2 FQGNSA. This chain's CDR3 is CASSLGSMGVEQYF. In nucleotides, the CDR3 is TGTGCCAGCAGCTTAGGTTCTATGGGGGTCGAGCAGTACTTC.

The chain has TRBV19 and TRBJ1-1; no clear D gene. Germline lookup yields CDR1 LNHDA and CDR2 SQIVND (reference sequence). The CDR3 contains 13 residues. V was pared by 7 bases and J by 1 base, with 10 bases between. CDR3 bases: TGTGCCAGTAATCCGGCGCAGAACACTGAAGCTTTCTTT. The encoded protein is CASNPAQNTEAFF.

The rearrangement joins TRBV2 to TRBJ1-3; TRBD1 matches 8 bases. V gave up 7 bases and J gave up 5 bases; unmatched junction bases: 4. Germline V gives CDR1 SNHLY, CDR2 FYNNEI. CDR3 length: 13 residues. CDR3 amino acids: CASTGTGRNTIYF. As DNA, the CDR3 is TGTGCCAGCACTGGGACAGGCCGAAACACCATATATTTT.

This chain connects TRBV5-6 to TRBJ2-3; the D gene is possibly TRBD2 (6 bases). This CDR3 is built from 15 residues. Per germline, CDR1 SGHDT and CDR2 YYEEEE. The V gene lost 1 base and the J gene lost 2 bases, with 11 bases spanning the gap. The CDR3 DNA sequence: TGTGCCAGCAGCTTGATGGCGGGGTACACAGATACGCAGTATTTT. Translated: CASSLMAGYTDTQYF. Looking up the rest from reference TRBV5-6 and TRBJ2-3 gives the full variable domain: DAGVTQSPTHLIKTRGQQVTLRCSPKSGHDTVSWYQQALGQGPQFIFQYYEEEERQRGNFPDRFSGHQFPNYSSELNVNALLLGDSALYLCASSLMAGYTDTQYFGPGTRLTVL.

The V call is TRBV2, the J call TRBJ1-2; 9 nucleotides match TRBD1. The CDR3 sequence is 14 residues long. The germline gives CDR1 SNHLY, CDR2 FYNNEI. Germline trimming cut 6 bases from V and 7 bases from J; bases unmatched to any gene: 9. CDR3 in DNA: TGTGCCAGCAGAAAAACGGGACAGGGATCTGGCTACACCTTC. This sequence encodes CASRKTGQGSGYTF.

This clone has only one observation. The chain is built from TRBV29-1 and TRBJ2-7; D gene uncertain. Trimming cost V 4 bases and J 9 bases, with 16 bases left between them. The CDR3 totals 12 residues. The V gene's germline CDR1 is SQVTM and CDR2 ANQGSEA. Written as DNA, the CDR3 is TGCAGCGTTGTAAGGGATCCGGTAGGGCAGTACTTC. It translates to CSVVRDPVGQYF.

This chain joins TRBV24-1 and TRBJ2-3; tentative D call: TRBD2 (5 bases). V lost 6 bases, J lost 6 bases, and 12 bases lay in between. Germline V gene lookup returns CDR1 KGHDR and CDR2 SFDVKD. The CDR3 covers 13 residues. The chain's CDR3 is CATSQDWRDTQYF. CDR3 coding DNA: TGTGCCACCAGTCAGGACTGGCGGGATACGCAGTATTTT.

The chain's CDR3 is CASSTRDRGDTDTQYF. DNA for the CDR3: TGTGCCAGCAGCACTCGGGACAGAGGGGACACAGATACGCAGTATTTT. This rearrangement joins TRBV5-4 to TRBJ2-3; 7 positions agree with TRBD1. Looked up from germline, CDR1 is SGHNT and CDR2 is YYREEE (reference sequence). CDR3 size: 16 residues. Trimming removed 4 bases from V and 2 bases from J; junction bases left unmatched: 10.

The rearrangement links TRBV19 to TRBJ2-7; D remains ambiguous. CDR3 length: 15 residues. CDR1 is LNHDA, CDR2 SQIVND, per germline (reference sequence). Trimming took off 6 bases at V and 1 base at J, with 16 bases between the two ends. DNA of the CDR3: TGTGCCAGTAGATACGCGGCCCTGGAATCCTACGAGCAGTACTTC. This sequence encodes CASRYAALESYEQYF.